This TCR gamma chain was captured by sequencing in a study of Vδ1+ human thymocytes. Findings and limits, study-wide: Unlike peripheral blood Vdelta1+ controls, thymic delta-chain sequences included 20% to 25% Vdelta2 and few Vdelta3. Thymic TRG and TRD repertoires appeared highly polyclonal, with Gaussian CDR3 length distributions.

The CDR3 consists of 14 residues. In germline, CDR1 is EGSTGY, CDR2 YDSYTSSV. V shed 5 bases, J shed 1 base, and the junction held 8 bases outside the gene matches. Worth noting for this clone: As yet, its antigen is unknown.

Sequences come from RNA converted to cDNA by reverse transcription. Multiplex PCR used pooled V-gene forward primers and a constant-region reverse primer to amplify CDR3s. TCRdb fed the multiplex PCR reads into CATT to redo clone calling. The sample consists of 10,000 or so gamma-chain clones, 43% of them appearing once. The TCR sequence derives from a boy in the first two years of life who had congenital heart surgery. Sequenced: Vdelta1+ gamma-delta thymocytes from the thymus. The subset denotes: FACS-sorted CD3+ TCRalphabeta- TCRVdelta1+ TCRVdelta2- thymocytes. V and J are TRGV4 and TRGJ1 or TRGJ2. The J gene, absent from TCRdb, was called here by matching the DNA to germline. The CDR3 protein is CATWATPNYYKKLF. The CDR3 DNA follows: TGTGCCACCTGGGCAACTCCTAATTATTATAAGAAACTCTTT.